These 2 T cell receptor beta chains share one sample of origin, sequenced in a study of blood T cell repertoires in COVID-19. Sequenced by immunoSEQ multiplex PCR; TCRdb stores in-frame clones only, minus some. The table includes fewer than 120,000 clones, just over 75% detected once. Material for sequencing was peripheral blood. These receptors originate from a woman aged 80 or over with acute or convalescent COVID-19.

The chain uses TRBV6-1 and TRBJ1-2, with 7 nucleotides matching TRBD1. The CDR3 has 13 residues. Germline V gene lookup returns CDR1 MNHNS and CDR2 SASEGT. With V trimmed by 3 bases and J by 7 bases, 5 bases remained unmatched. The CDR3 loop is CASSDRQGLGYTF. The CDR3 DNA sequence: TGTGCCAGCAGTGATCGACAGGGCCTTGGCTACACCTTC.

The chain joins TRBV28 to TRBJ2-7; D unclear. CDR1 is MDHEN, CDR2 SYDVKM, per germline. CDR3 length: 12 amino acids. Deletions cut 4 bases from V and 1 base from J, with 5 bases between. CDR3 nucleotides: TGTGCCAGCAGTTCCGTTTCCTACGAGCAGTACTTC. Amino acid sequence: CASSSVSYEQYF.